A selection of T cell receptor beta chains follows, all from one sample in a study of monozygotic twins with inflammatory bowel disease. TCRdb reprocessed the 5' RACE reads, keeping one entry per CDR3 protein, no DNA. The table for this sample gives approximately 120,000 distinct CDR3 sequences. The source material was blood. The receptor source for this set is a human donor with ulcerative colitis or Crohn's disease, or a healthy co-twin of an affected twin (not recorded which). CDR3s include the opening cysteine and the closing phenylalanine or tryptophan.

j_call: TRBJ2-2; v_call: TRBV11-2; cdr3_aa: CASSLDWRGPYTGELFF
j_call: TRBJ2-1; v_call: TRBV10-3; cdr3_aa: CAISESELAGADEQFF
j_call: TRBJ1-5; v_call: TRBV29-1; cdr3_aa: CSARLGTGGDQPQHF
j_call: TRBJ1-1; v_call: TRBV20-1; cdr3_aa: CSASRGAEGEAFF
j_call: TRBJ2-7; v_call: TRBV11-2; cdr3_aa: CASSLGYGSLSYEQYF
j_call: TRBJ2-1; v_call: TRBV7-9; cdr3_aa: CASSPRGRGIYNEQFF
j_call: TRBJ2-7; v_call: TRBV11-3; cdr3_aa: CASSLDGGLADEQYF
j_call: TRBJ1-2; v_call: TRBV7-2; cdr3_aa: CASSFPRGGEHNYGYTF
j_call: TRBJ2-2; v_call: TRBV7-3; cdr3_aa: CATQPSNTGELFF
j_call: TRBJ1-6; v_call: TRBV12-3/TRBV12-4; cdr3_aa: CASSLLWDDYNSPLHF